The clone carrying this T cell receptor (beta chain) was seen a handful of times. Its antigen is not identified. Preparation of the TCRbeta library involved a method that used unique molecular identifiers. TCRdb redid the calling of the PCR reads with MiXCR, one entry per CDR3 protein. The sample shows some 840,000 distinct CDR3 sequences, 16% of them seen only once. These data are taken from a study of T-cell reconstitution after alpha-beta-depleted transplantation in children. General study results and limits: Several hundred graft clones that had expanded were reportedly the source of alpha-beta T cells about two months after transplant.

The CDR3 runs 17 residues. Germline values: CDR1 SGHTA, CDR2 FQGNSA. J gave up 2 bases and V 5 bases, and 9 bases lay outside the gene matches. The receptor was derived from a male patient aged 10 to 17 who had a stem cell transplant for acute lymphoblastic leukemia, so the T cells may come from the graft donor. The V gene is TRBV7-2, the J gene TRBJ2-1; TRBD2 agrees at 10 bases. The input for sequencing was PBMCs, mostly from graft donor cells, taken 360 days after TCRalphabeta/CD19-depleted stem cell transplant. The CDR3 DNA reads as TGTGCCAGCAGCCCTCGGACTAGCGGATTTGCCTACAATGAGCAGTTCTTC. Protein product: CASSPRTSGFAYNEQFF.